The entry below describes one T cell receptor beta chain. Antigen unknown. The data originate from a study of cytomegalovirus exposure and HLA in healthy donors. Study details: Membership in the Caucasian-associated ancestry cluster was found for 81% of around 380 genotyped donors. Study findings and constraints: Many donors shared some public TCRs, even though most TCR sequences were rare. Per a prior analysis, the majority of TCR beta V segments were productive roughly 90% or roughly 30% of the time.

Vbeta (60) and Jbeta (13) primers were used in the PCR. Produced via immunoSEQ multiplex PCR; TCRdb's table is partial and in-frame only. The sample holds around 150,000 clones, 50% to 75% seen once. This CDR3 contains 14 residues. The germline gives CDR1 SGHAT, CDR2 FQNNGV. V dropped 5 bases and J dropped 0 bases, with 8 bases sitting between them. Input material: PBMCs. The clonotype originates from a woman aged 30 to 39 in good health and CMV-seropositive. V gene TRBV11-2 combines with J gene TRBJ1-5, with D unresolved. The CDR3 region has the DNA TGTGCCAGCAGCCGCGACTATAGCAATCAGCCCCAGCATTTT. This sequence encodes CASSRDYSNQPQHF.